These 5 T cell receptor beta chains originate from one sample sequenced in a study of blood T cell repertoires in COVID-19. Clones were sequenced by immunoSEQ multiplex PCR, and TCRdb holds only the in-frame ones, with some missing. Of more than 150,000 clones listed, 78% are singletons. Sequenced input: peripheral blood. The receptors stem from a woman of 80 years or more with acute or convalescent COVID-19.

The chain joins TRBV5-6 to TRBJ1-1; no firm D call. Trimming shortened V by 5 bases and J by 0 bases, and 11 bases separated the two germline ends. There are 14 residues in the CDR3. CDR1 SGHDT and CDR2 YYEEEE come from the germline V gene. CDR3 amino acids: CASSRRLMNTEAFF. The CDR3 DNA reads TGTGCCAGCAGTAGACGACTCATGAACACTGAAGCTTTCTTT.

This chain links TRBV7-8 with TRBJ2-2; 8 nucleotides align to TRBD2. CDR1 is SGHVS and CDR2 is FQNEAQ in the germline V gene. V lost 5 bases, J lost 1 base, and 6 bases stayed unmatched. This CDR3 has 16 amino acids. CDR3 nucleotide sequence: TGTGCCAGCAGCCCTTCGGGGGGGGTGAACACCGGGGAGCTGTTTTTT. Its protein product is CASSPSGGVNTGELFF.

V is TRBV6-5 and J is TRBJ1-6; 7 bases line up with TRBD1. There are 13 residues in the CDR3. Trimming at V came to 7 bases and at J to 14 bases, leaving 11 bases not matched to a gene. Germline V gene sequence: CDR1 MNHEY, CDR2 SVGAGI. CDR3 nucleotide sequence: TGTGCCAGCACCGTTACCGGGACAGCCTCCCTCCACTTT. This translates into CASTVTGTASLHF.

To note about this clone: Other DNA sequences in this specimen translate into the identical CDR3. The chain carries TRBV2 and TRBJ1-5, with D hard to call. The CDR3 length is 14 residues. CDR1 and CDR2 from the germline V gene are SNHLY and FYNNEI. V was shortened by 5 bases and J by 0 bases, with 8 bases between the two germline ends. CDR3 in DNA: TGTGCCAGCAGTCTGACAAGTAGCAATCAGCCCCAGCATTTT. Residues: CASSLTSSNQPQHF.

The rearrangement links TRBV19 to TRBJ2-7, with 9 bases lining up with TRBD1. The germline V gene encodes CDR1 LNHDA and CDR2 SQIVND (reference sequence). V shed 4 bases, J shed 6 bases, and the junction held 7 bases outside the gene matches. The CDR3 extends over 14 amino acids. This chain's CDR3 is CASSRGQGVSEQYF. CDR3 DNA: TGTGCCAGTAGTAGGGGACAGGGAGTTTCCGAGCAGTACTTC.